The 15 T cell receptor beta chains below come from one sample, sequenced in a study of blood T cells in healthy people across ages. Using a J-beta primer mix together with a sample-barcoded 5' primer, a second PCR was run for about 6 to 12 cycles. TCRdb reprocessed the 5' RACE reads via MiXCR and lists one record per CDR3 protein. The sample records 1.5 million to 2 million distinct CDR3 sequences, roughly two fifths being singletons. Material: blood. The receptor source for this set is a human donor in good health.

CDR3 sequence reads: CASSLGLLQETQYF. For the CDR3, the DNA is TGTGCCAGCAGTTTGGGACTTCTCCAAGAGACCCAGTACTTC. J is TRBJ2-5 and V is TRBV12-3 or TRBV12-4; the D gene is possibly TRBD2 (6 bases). V shed 3 bases and J shed 1 base, with 9 bases lying between them. This CDR3 is built from 14 residues.

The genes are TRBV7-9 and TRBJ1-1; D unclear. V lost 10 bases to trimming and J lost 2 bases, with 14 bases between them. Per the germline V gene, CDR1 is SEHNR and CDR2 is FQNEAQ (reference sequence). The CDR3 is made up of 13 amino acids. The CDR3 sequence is CATEVQANTEAFF. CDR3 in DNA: TGTGCCACCGAAGTTCAAGCAAACACTGAAGCTTTCTTT.

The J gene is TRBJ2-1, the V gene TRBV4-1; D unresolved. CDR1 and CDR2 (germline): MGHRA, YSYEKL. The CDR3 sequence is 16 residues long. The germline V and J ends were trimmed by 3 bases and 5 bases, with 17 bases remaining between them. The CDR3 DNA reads TGCGCCAGCAGCCAGAGCCCGGGTAGGGAAGACAATGAGCAGTTCTTC. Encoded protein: CASSQSPGREDNEQFF.

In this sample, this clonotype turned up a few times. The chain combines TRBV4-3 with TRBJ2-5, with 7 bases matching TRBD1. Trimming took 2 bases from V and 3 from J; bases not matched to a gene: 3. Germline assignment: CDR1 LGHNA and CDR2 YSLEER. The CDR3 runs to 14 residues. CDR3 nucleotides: TGCGCCAGCAGCCAACTCGGGACAGAAGAGACCCAGTACTTC. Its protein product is CASSQLGTEETQYF.

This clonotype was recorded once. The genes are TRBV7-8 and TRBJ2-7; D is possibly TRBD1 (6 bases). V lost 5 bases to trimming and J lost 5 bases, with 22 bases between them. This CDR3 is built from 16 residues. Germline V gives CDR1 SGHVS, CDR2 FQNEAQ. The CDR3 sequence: CASSPKMQGMKDEQYF. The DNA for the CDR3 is TGTGCCAGCAGCCCGAAGATGCAGGGGATGAAAGACGAGCAGTACTTC. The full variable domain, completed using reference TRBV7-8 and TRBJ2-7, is GAGVSQSPRYKVAKRGQDVALRCDPISGHVSLFWYQQALGQGPEFLTYFQNEAQLDKSGLPSDRFFAERPEGSVSTLKIQRTQQEDSAVYLCASSPKMQGMKDEQYFGPGTRLTVT.

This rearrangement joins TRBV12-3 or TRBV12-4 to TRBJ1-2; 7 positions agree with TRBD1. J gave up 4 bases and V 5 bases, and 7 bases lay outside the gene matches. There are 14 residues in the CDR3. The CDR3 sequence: CASSITQGVYGYTF. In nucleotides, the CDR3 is TGTGCCAGCAGTATAACTCAGGGGGTCTATGGCTACACCTTC.

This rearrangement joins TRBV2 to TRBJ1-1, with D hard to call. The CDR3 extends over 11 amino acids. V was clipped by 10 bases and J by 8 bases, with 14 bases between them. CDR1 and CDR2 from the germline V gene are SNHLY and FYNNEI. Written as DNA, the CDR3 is TGTGCCACCCAAGGTCGAGGGGAAGCTTTCTTT. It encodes CATQGRGEAFF.

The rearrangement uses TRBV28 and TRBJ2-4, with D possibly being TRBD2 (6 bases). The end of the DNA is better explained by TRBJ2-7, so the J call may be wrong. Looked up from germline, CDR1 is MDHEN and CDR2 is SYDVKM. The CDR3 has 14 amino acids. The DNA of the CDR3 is TGTGCCAGCAGCGGCCGGGACTTTACCTACGAGCAGTACTTC. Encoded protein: CASSGRDFTYEQYF.

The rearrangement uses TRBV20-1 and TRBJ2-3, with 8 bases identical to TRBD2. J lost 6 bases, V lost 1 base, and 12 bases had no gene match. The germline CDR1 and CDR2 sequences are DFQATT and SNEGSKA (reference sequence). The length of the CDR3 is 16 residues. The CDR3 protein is CSARVGSGELWDTQYF. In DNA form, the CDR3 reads TGCAGTGCTAGAGTCGGTAGCGGGGAATTGTGGGATACGCAGTATTTT.

Here the CDR3 DNA reads TGTGCCACCAGCAGAAAGGGCGGACCCATGAACACTGAAGCTTTCTTT. It yields the protein CATSRKGGPMNTEAFF. This sequence joins TRBV15 and TRBJ1-1; D remains unclear. V was cut by 2 bases and J by 0 bases, with 13 bases left in between. This CDR3 has 16 residues. Germline loops: CDR1 LNHNV, CDR2 YYDKDF (reference sequence).

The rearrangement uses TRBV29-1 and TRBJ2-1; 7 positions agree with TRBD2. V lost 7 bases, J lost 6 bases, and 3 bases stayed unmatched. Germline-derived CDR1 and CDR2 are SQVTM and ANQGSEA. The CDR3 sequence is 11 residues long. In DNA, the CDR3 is TGCAGCGGGGGACTAATCAATGAGCAGTTCTTC. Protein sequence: CSGGLINEQFF.

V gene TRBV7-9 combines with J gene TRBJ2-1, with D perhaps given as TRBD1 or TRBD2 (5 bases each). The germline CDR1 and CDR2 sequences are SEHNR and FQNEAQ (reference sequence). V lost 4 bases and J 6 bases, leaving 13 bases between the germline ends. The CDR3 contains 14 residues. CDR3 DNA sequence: TGTGCCAGCAGCTACGGGACCTTAGGCAATGAGCAGTTCTTC. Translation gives CASSYGTLGNEQFF. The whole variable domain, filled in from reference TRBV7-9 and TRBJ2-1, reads DTGVSQNPRHKITKRGQNVTFRCDPISEHNRLYWYRQTLGQGPEFLTYFQNEAQLEKSRLLSDRFSAERPKGSFSTLEIQRTEQGDSAMYLCASSYGTLGNEQFFGPGTRLTVL.

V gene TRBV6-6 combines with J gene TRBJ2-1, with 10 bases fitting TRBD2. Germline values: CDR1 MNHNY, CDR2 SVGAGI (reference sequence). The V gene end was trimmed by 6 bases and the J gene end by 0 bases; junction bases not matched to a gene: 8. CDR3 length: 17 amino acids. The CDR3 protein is CASRRAGGELSYNEQFF. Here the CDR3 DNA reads TGTGCCAGCAGACGAGCGGGGGGGGAACTCTCCTACAATGAGCAGTTCTTC.

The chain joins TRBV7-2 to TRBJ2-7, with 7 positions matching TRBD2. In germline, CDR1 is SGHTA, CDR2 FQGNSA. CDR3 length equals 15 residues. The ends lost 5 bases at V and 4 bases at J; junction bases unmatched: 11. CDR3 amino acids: CASSPASSGLYEQYF. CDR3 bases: TGTGCCAGCAGCCCGGCGTCTAGCGGCTTATACGAGCAGTACTTC.

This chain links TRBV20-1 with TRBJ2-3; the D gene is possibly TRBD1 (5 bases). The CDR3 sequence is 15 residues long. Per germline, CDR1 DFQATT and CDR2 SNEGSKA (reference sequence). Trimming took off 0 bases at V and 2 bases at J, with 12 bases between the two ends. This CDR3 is CSARDEVRVTDTQYF. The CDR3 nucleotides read TGCAGTGCTAGAGATGAGGTCAGGGTCACAGATACGCAGTATTTT.